This T cell receptor (beta chain) appears in the sequencing data of a study of blood T cells in healthy people across ages. Whole-study results and caveats: Long-lived and aged donors differed, with more naive CD4+ cells and higher diversity in the long-lived. Correlation between TCR beta diversity and naive T cell percentage was strong.

Points on this clonotype: Its antigen is unidentified.

The use of a sample-barcoded 5' primer and a J-beta primer mix characterized a second PCR of about 7 to 12 cycles. All cDNA molecules were each tagged by a template-switch adaptor with 12 random nucleotides. Via MiXCR, TCRdb re-called the 5' RACE reads, giving one row per CDR3 protein. The table includes hundreds of thousands of distinct CDR3 sequences, under 55% detected once. The clonotype comes from a man in his sixties in good health. The sequenced sample consisted of blood.

CDR3 residues: CASRATSGGSTDTQYF. DNA of the CDR3: TGTGCCAGCAGGGCCACTAGCGGGGGAAGCACAGATACGCAGTATTTT. This chain uses TRBV7-2 with TRBJ2-3; 11 nucleotides match TRBD2. CDR1 is SGHTA and CDR2 is FQGNSA in the germline V gene. The CDR3 has 16 residues. V lost 6 bases to trimming and J lost 0 bases; unmatched junction nucleotides: 5.